A selection of T cell receptor beta chains follows, all from one sample in a study of blood T cell repertoires in COVID-19. This table comes from immunoSEQ multiplex PCR, and its TCRdb copy is limited to in-frame clones, with some not included. The sample comprises about 30,000 clones, around 85% of which are singletons, and about 3% rests with the top ten. Sequenced input: peripheral blood. Source of these receptors: a man in his 70s with COVID-19, enrolled during active disease. Each CDR3 is given without its conserved first and last residue. D genes are given only for firm matches.

D gene: TRBD2; J gene: TRBJ2-5; V gene: TRBV5-6; CDR3 protein: ASSGLAARVETQY
D gene: .; J gene: TRBJ2-3; V gene: TRBV9; CDR3 protein: ASSVIGQDYRTDTQY
D gene: .; J gene: TRBJ2-7; V gene: TRBV7-9; CDR3 protein: ASSLGLGAGFYEQY
D gene: .; J gene: TRBJ1-1; V gene: TRBV28; CDR3 protein: ASMVVGTEAF
D gene: .; J gene: TRBJ2-4; V gene: TRBV7-2; CDR3 protein: ASSTSTVAKNIQY
D gene: TRBD1; J gene: TRBJ2-7; V gene: TRBV25-1; CDR3 protein: ASGQGSAYEQY
D gene: .; J gene: TRBJ1-1; V gene: TRBV7-2; CDR3 protein: ASSLNRNTEAF
D gene: .; J gene: TRBJ1-3; V gene: TRBV19; CDR3 protein: ASRETGNTIY
D gene: .; J gene: TRBJ2-2; V gene: TRBV29-1; CDR3 protein: SASQGTTGELF
D gene: TRBD2; J gene: TRBJ2-4; V gene: TRBV9; CDR3 protein: ASSESLAGSLAKNIQY
D gene: TRBD1; J gene: TRBJ2-6; V gene: TRBV5-1; CDR3 protein: ASTLREGATGANVLT
D gene: TRBD1; J gene: TRBJ1-3; V gene: TRBV4-1; CDR3 protein: ASSQDPRQGVGNTIY
D gene: TRBD1; J gene: TRBJ1-2; V gene: TRBV28; CDR3 protein: ASSFRGQMMGYT
D gene: TRBD1; J gene: TRBJ2-7; V gene: TRBV11-2; CDR3 protein: ASSLGQGGEQY
D gene: .; J gene: TRBJ1-1; V gene: TRBV28; CDR3 protein: ASSEGITEAF
D gene: TRBD1; J gene: TRBJ2-7; V gene: TRBV2; CDR3 protein: ASRGQGKVEYEQY
D gene: TRBD1; J gene: TRBJ1-2; V gene: TRBV5-1; CDR3 protein: ASSLFRGSYGYT
D gene: .; J gene: TRBJ2-2; V gene: TRBV2; CDR3 protein: ASFGENTGELF
D gene: .; J gene: TRBJ2-7; V gene: TRBV20-1; CDR3 protein: SAPRVYEQY
D gene: .; J gene: TRBJ1-1; V gene: TRBV3-1/TRBV3-2; CDR3 protein: ASSQDSGSYAF
D gene: TRBD1; J gene: TRBJ1-1; V gene: TRBV6-2/TRBV6-3; CDR3 protein: ASSSDRGRETEAF
D gene: .; J gene: TRBJ1-4; V gene: TRBV30; CDR3 protein: ASYRVDEKLF
D gene: TRBD2; J gene: TRBJ2-3; V gene: TRBV11-3; CDR3 protein: ASSLGRAKTDTQY
D gene: TRBD1; J gene: TRBJ2-7; V gene: TRBV7-3; CDR3 protein: ASSPGTGGEQY
D gene: TRBD2; J gene: TRBJ2-7; V gene: TRBV6-5; CDR3 protein: ASSLLAGGLSYEQY
D gene: .; J gene: TRBJ1-1; V gene: TRBV7-3; CDR3 protein: ASRSSQANTEAF